These T cell receptor beta chains were read from a single sample in a study of cytomegalovirus exposure and HLA in healthy donors. Here immunoSEQ multiplex PCR was the method, and the copy in TCRdb shows in-frame clones only, minus some. The sample lists 55,000 to 70,000 clones; over 90% were seen once. The sequencing input was PBMCs. Receptors originate from a man between 18 and 29 years old in good health and CMV-seronegative. Both conserved end residues are part of each CDR3. D genes are given only for firm matches. Only some rows state a clone size, as once, few, many or a class for expanded clones.

TRBV10-3	TRBJ1-2	.	.	CAISSGQDYGYTF	TGTGCCATCAGTTCTGGACAAGACTATGGCTACACCTTC
TRBV11-3	TRBJ2-7	.	TRBD1	CASSLRTGSYEQYF	TGTGCCAGCAGCTTAAGGACAGGCAGCTACGAGCAGTACTTC
TRBV6-4	TRBJ1-3	.	.	CASSERTGIGNTIYF	TGTGCCAGCAGTGAGAGAACAGGGATAGGAAACACCATATATTTT
TRBV19	TRBJ2-1	.	.	CASSSSWANEQFF	TGTGCCAGTAGTAGTTCCTGGGCCAATGAGCAGTTCTTC
TRBV7-2	TRBJ2-5	.	.	CASSPWRQETQYF	TGTGCCAGCAGCCCTTGGAGGCAAGAGACCCAGTACTTC
TRBV5-4	TRBJ2-1	.	TRBD1	CASSAGTGVLNEQFF	TGTGCCAGCAGCGCCGGGACAGGGGTCCTCAATGAGCAGTTCTTC
TRBV5-4	TRBJ2-7	.	TRBD1	CASSLDRGRYEQYF	TGTGCCAGCAGCTTGGACAGGGGGCGCTACGAGCAGTACTTC
TRBV27	TRBJ2-1	once	.	CASSLNQGNEQFF	TGTGCCAGCAGTTTAAACCAGGGCAATGAGCAGTTCTTC
TRBV7-8	TRBJ2-7	.	.	CASSLVTYEQYF	TGTGCCAGCAGCTTAGTAACCTACGAGCAGTACTTC
TRBV10-1	TRBJ2-1	once	TRBD1	CASSGTGKINNEQFF	TGCGCCAGCAGTGGGACAGGGAAAATCAACAATGAGCAGTTCTTC
TRBV12-5	TRBJ1-3	.	TRBD1	CASGSKDRGGGNTIYF	TGTGCTAGTGGTTCGAAGGACAGGGGAGGTGGAAACACCATATATTTT
TRBV5-4	TRBJ1-1	few	TRBD1	CASSRANPGQGGSNTEAFF	TGTGCCAGCAGCCGAGCTAATCCGGGACAGGGGGGAAGCAACACTGAAGCTTTCTTT